Listed below are T cell receptor beta chains from one sample, sequenced in a study of CD8 T cells in ankylosing spondylitis. Using its own MiXCR run on the 5' RACE reads, TCRdb lists one record per CDR3 protein. The profile covers about 500,000 distinct CDR3 sequences, with over 9.5% appearing a single time and under 7.5% taken by the ten largest. Sequencing was carried out using blood, either unsorted or a sorted T cell fraction (not recorded which). The receptor set was obtained from a male donor with ankylosing spondylitis. CDR3s include the opening cysteine and the closing phenylalanine or tryptophan. Each record gives: V gene, D gene, clone size, J gene, CDR3 protein, CDR3 DNA. A D gene is named only where the DNA matches it firmly. The size field is filled for only some rows; it gives once, few, many or a size class.

v_gene: TRBV20-1
d_gene: TRBD1
abundance: few
j_gene: TRBJ2-1
CDR3aa: CSAHRGESYNEQFF
CDR3nt: TGCAGTGCACACAGGGGCGAGTCCTACAATGAGCAGTTCTTC

v_gene: TRBV20-1
d_gene: .
abundance: few
j_gene: TRBJ1-5
CDR3aa: CSARVGGAAQPQHF
CDR3nt: TGCAGTGCTAGGGTAGGGGGGGCGGCTCAGCCCCAGCATTTT

v_gene: TRBV5-1
d_gene: TRBD1
abundance: many
j_gene: TRBJ2-1
CDR3aa: CASSSGTGYYNEQFF
CDR3nt: TGCGCCAGCAGCTCCGGGACAGGATACTACAATGAGCAGTTCTTC

v_gene: TRBV7-2
d_gene: .
abundance: many
j_gene: TRBJ2-1
CDR3aa: CASSIISEASYNEQFF
CDR3nt: TGTGCCAGCAGCATCATATCGGAAGCCTCCTACAATGAGCAGTTCTTC

v_gene: TRBV10-3
d_gene: TRBD2
abundance: few
j_gene: TRBJ2-3
CDR3aa: CAISELTSQFTDTQYF
CDR3nt: TGTGCCATCAGTGAACTGACTAGCCAGTTCACAGATACGCAGTATTTT

v_gene: TRBV27
d_gene: .
abundance: few
j_gene: TRBJ1-6
CDR3aa: CASRPRFRNQIPLHF
CDR3nt: TGTGCCAGCAGACCCCGCTTTAGAAACCAGATACCCCTCCACTTT

v_gene: TRBV5-5
d_gene: TRBD1
abundance: .
j_gene: TRBJ1-1
CDR3aa: CASSSTGQMNTEAFF
CDR3nt: TGTGCCAGCAGCTCCACGGGACAGATGAACACTGAAGCTTTCTTT

v_gene: TRBV12-3/TRBV12-4
d_gene: .
abundance: many
j_gene: TRBJ2-2
CDR3aa: CAGQGNTGELFF
CDR3nt: TGTGCTGGCCAGGGTAACACCGGGGAGCTGTTTTTT

v_gene: TRBV6-1
d_gene: TRBD1
abundance: .
j_gene: TRBJ1-5
CDR3aa: CASRPDRAGNQPQHF
CDR3nt: TGTGCCAGCAGGCCCGACAGGGCCGGTAATCAGCCCCAGCATTTT

v_gene: TRBV5-6
d_gene: TRBD1
abundance: many
j_gene: TRBJ1-2
CDR3aa: CASSFDRDGYTF
CDR3nt: TGTGCCAGCAGCTTCGACAGGGATGGCTACACCTTC

v_gene: TRBV29-1
d_gene: .
abundance: many
j_gene: TRBJ2-1
CDR3aa: CSVSGFLGSYNEQFF
CDR3nt: TGCAGCGTCTCCGGGTTCCTAGGTTCCTACAATGAGCAGTTCTTC